Below, 8 T cell receptor beta chains from the same sample are listed, as sequenced in a study of glioma-infiltrating T cells. Amplification of TCR alpha and beta CDR3 regions from RNA used iRepertoire nested multiplex PCR. From the multiplex PCR reads, TCRdb called clonotypes with MiXCR, one entry per CDR3 protein. The sample consists of about 93,000 distinct CDR3 sequences, around 40% of them appearing once. The specimen was glioma tissue, nonneoplastic brain tissue, or PBMCs (not recorded which). The receptors originated from a human donor with low-grade glioma or glioblastoma, undergoing nonglioma brain surgery, or in good health (not recorded which).

Remarks on this clonotype: A much larger clone lies a single base off, so this may be a read error. The CDR3 does not end in the conserved phenylalanine or tryptophan, so this is likely a read error. The rearrangement joins TRBV29-1 to TRBJ2-5; D perhaps matches TRBD1 (5 bases). V lost 6 bases to trimming and J lost 2 bases, with 10 bases between them. Germline assignment: CDR1 SQVTM and CDR2 ANQGSEA. The CDR3 is made up of 12 amino acids. CDR3 sequence: CSVDNWQETQYL. The CDR3 nucleotides are TGCAGCGTGGACAATTGGCAAGAGACCCAGTACCTC.

This clonotype was recorded at least ten times. The chain links TRBV28 to TRBJ2-5; a possible D gene is TRBD1 (5 bases). With 2 bases removed from V and 3 bases from J, the gap between germline ends came to 10 bases. The germline CDR1 and CDR2 sequences are MDHEN and SYDVKM. The CDR3 runs to 14 residues. The CDR3 DNA follows: TGTGCCAGCAGTTTAACAGGCAGAGAAGAGACCCAGTACTTC. This sequence encodes CASSLTGREETQYF.

Regarding this clonotype: A much larger clone lies a single base off, so this may be a read error. This chain uses TRBV4-2 with TRBJ2-7; TRBD2 matches 9 bases. The germline V gene has CDR1 LGHNA and CDR2 YNFKEQ. The CDR3 totals 17 residues. Unmatched junction bases numbered 17, after V lost 4 bases and J lost 7 bases. CDR3 in amino acids: CASSPMVLAGRSEEQYF. The CDR3 DNA is TGTGCCAGCAGCCCGATGGTTCTAGCGGGAAGGTCGGAAGAGCAGTACTTC.

As concerns this clonotype: A much larger clone lies a single base off, so this may be a read error. The final CDR3 position lacks the conserved phenylalanine or tryptophan, pointing to a likely read error. The chain employs TRBV2 and TRBJ2-1; D gene uncertain. Germline CDR1 and CDR2: SNHLY and FYNNEI. The CDR3 totals 12 residues. V was clipped by 4 bases and J by 6 bases, with 7 bases between them. This chain's CDR3 is CASSVAFNEQFL. CDR3 nucleotide sequence: TGTGCCAGCAGTGTCGCGTTCAATGAGCAGTTCCTC.

Worth noting for this clonotype: A much larger clone lies a single base off, so this may be a read error. The chain joins TRBV5-6 to TRBJ2-1, with 9 nucleotides matching TRBD2. Germline V gene data show CDR1 as SGHDT and CDR2 as YYEEEE. This CDR3 spans 21 amino acids. The junction had 21 bases not matched to a gene; V was cut back by 5 bases and J by 0 bases. As DNA, the CDR3 is TGTGCCAGCAGTCCTACTCCCCCCGCGGGAGGGTCTTTGAGCTCCTACAATGAGCAGTTCTTC. Translation gives CASSPTPPAGGSLSSYNEQFF.

Ten or more counts support this clonotype. The chain has TRBV6-6 and TRBJ2-5, with TRBD1 as a possible D gene (5 bases). Germline values: CDR1 MNHNY, CDR2 SVGAGI (reference sequence). The CDR3 spans 19 residues. Trimming took 1 base from V and 4 from J, leaving 25 bases between them. The CDR3 sequence is CASSYYLSFRAINGETQYF. The CDR3 coding sequence is TGTGCCAGCAGTTACTATTTGTCCTTCAGGGCAATAAACGGAGAGACCCAGTACTTC.

CDR3 region: CASRGKGVNTDTQYF. The CDR3 DNA sequence: TGTGCCAGCAGGGGTAAGGGAGTCAACACAGATACGCAGTATTTT. J is TRBJ2-3 and V is TRBV2; tentatively, D is TRBD2 (5 bases). V lost 6 bases, J lost 2 bases, and 15 bases lay in between. Germline loops: CDR1 SNHLY, CDR2 FYNNEI. This CDR3 is 15 amino acids long.

This clonotype was recorded at least ten times. Germline is not matched at one junction end, which may reflect a read error. J is TRBJ2-1 and V is TRBV18; 8 nucleotides align to TRBD1. The CDR3 has 16 amino acids. Germline CDR1 is KGHSH and CDR2 is LQKENI. The CDR3 loop is CASSPLGQGSNNEQFF. CDR3 DNA sequence: TGTGCCAGCTCACCACTTGGACAGGGCTCCAACAATGAGCAGTTCTTC. The variable domain in full, with the rest retrieved from reference TRBV18 and TRBJ2-1, is NAGVMQNPRHLVRRRGQEARLRCSPMKGHSHVYWYRQLPEEGLKFMVYLQKENIIDESGMPKERFSAEFPKEGPSILRIQQVVRGDSAAYFCASSPLGQGSNNEQFFGPGTRLTVL.